This T cell receptor (beta chain) is drawn from a study of cytomegalovirus exposure and HLA in healthy donors. 60 Vbeta and 13 Jbeta primers were used in PCR. Clones were read by immunoSEQ multiplex PCR, and TCRdb kept only the in-frame ones, dropping some. The repertoire holds approximately 140,000 clones, around 79% seen once, with 3.1% in the top ten. Study-wide results and caveats: Other equally common chains were less clonally expanded than HLA-associated TCR beta chains, a later analysis showed.

The V gene's germline CDR1 is SGDLS and CDR2 YYNGEE. The CDR3 spans 15 residues. Trimming stripped 0 bases from V and 4 bases from J, with 13 bases between. A word on this clone: Its antigen is not known.

The TCR was taken from a female donor in good health and CMV-seronegative. The chain carries TRBV9 and TRBJ2-5; tentative D call: TRBD1 (6 bases). The sample was PBMCs. CDR3 amino acids: CASSVGDTGRETQYF. CDR3 bases: TGTGCCAGCAGCGTAGGGGACACAGGGAGAGAGACCCAGTACTTC. Looking up the rest from reference TRBV9 and TRBJ2-5 gives the full variable domain: DSGVTQTPKHLITATGQRVTLRCSPRSGDLSVYWYQQSLDQGLQFLIQYYNGEERAKGNILERFSAQQFPDLHSELNLSSLELGDSALYFCASSVGDTGRETQYFGPGTRLLVL.